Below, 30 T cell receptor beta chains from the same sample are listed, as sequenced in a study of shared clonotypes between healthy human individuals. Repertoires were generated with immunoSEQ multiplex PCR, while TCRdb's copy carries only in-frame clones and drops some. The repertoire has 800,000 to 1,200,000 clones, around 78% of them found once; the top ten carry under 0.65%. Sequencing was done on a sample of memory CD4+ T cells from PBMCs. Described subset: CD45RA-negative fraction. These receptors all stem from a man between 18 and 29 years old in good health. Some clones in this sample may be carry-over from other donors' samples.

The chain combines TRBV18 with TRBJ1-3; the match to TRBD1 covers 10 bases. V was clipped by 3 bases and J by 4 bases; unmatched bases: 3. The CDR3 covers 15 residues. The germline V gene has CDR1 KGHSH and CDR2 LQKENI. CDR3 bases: TGTGCCAGCTCACCGGGACAGGGGTCCGGAAACACCATATATTTT. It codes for CASSPGQGSGNTIYF.

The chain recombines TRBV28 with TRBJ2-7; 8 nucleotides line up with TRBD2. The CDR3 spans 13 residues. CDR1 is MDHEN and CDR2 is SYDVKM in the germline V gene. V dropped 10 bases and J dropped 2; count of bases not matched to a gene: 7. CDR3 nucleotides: TGTGCCATCTCACGACTAGCGCCCTACGAGCAGTACTTC. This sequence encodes CAISRLAPYEQYF.

CDR3 DNA: TGTGCCAGCAGCTTAGAAGCCGGGGAGCTGTTTTTT. It is translated as CASSLEAGELFF. The gene calls are TRBV7-9 and TRBJ2-2; D is ambiguous. Trimming took 1 base from V and 6 from J, leaving 3 bases between them. This CDR3 has 12 residues. Germline assignment: CDR1 SEHNR and CDR2 FQNEAQ (reference sequence).

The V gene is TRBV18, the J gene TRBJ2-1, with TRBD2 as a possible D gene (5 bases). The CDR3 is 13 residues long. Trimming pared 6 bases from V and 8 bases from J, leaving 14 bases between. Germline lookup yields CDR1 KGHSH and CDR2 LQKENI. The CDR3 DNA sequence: TGTGCCAGCTCGCCGGGGTGGGGATATGAGCAGTTCTTC. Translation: CASSPGWGYEQFF.

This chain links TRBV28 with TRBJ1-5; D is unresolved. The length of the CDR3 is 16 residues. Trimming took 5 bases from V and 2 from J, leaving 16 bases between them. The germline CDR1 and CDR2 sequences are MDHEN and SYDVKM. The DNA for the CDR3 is TGTGCCAGCAGTCATTTCCTCCGAGGCGGCAATCAGCCCCAGCATTTT. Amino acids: CASSHFLRGGNQPQHF.

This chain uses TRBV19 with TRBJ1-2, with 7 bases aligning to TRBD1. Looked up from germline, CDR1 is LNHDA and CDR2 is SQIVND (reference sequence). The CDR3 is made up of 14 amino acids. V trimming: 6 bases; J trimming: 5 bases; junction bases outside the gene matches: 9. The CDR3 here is CASSPTGTLYGYTF. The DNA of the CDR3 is TGTGCCAGTAGCCCGACAGGGACCCTATATGGCTACACCTTC. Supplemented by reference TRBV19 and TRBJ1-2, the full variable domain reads DGGITQSPKYLFRKEGQNVTLSCEQNLNHDAMYWYRQDPGQGLRLIYYSQIVNDFQKGDIAEGYSVSREKKESFPLTVTSAQKNPTAFYLCASSPTGTLYGYTFGSGTRLTVV.

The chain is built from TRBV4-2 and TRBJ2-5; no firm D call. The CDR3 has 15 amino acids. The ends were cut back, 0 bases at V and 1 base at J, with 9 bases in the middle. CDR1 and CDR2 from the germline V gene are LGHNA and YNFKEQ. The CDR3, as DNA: TGTGCCAGCAGCCAAGAACCCAACAGCCAAGAGACCCAGTACTTC. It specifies CASSQEPNSQETQYF.

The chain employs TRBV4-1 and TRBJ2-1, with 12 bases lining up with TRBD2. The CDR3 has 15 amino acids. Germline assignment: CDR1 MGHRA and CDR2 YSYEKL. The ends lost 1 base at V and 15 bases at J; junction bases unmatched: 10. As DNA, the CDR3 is TGCGCCAGCAGCCAAGGGTCGGCTAGCGGGAGGGCCGCGTTCTTC. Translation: CASSQGSASGRAAFF.

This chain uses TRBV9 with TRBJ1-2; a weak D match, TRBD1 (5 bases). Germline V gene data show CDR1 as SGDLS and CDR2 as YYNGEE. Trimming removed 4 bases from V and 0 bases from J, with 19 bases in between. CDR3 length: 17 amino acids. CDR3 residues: CASSPWGRVGANYGYTF. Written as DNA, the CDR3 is TGTGCCAGCAGCCCATGGGGCAGGGTCGGAGCTAACTATGGCTACACCTTC.

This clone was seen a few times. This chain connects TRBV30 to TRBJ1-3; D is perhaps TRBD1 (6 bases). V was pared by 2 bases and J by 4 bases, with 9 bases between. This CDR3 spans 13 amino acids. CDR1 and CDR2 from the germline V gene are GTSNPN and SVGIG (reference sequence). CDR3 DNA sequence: TGTGCCTGGAGTCAGGGGTTAGGAAACACCATATATTTT. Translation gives CAWSQGLGNTIYF.

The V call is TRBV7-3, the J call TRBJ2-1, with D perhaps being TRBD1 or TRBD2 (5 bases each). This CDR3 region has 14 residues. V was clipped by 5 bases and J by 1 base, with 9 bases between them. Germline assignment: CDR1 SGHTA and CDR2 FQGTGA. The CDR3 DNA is TGTGCCAGCAGCGACTGGGGGTCCTACAATGAGCAGTTCTTC. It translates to CASSDWGSYNEQFF.

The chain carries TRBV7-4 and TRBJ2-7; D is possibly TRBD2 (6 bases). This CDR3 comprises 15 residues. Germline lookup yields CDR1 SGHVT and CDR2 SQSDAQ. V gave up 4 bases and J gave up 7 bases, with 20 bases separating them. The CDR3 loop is CASSSRGGAGGEQYF. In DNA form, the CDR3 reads TGTGCCAGCAGCTCTCGAGGTGGTGCTGGGGGGGAGCAGTACTTC.

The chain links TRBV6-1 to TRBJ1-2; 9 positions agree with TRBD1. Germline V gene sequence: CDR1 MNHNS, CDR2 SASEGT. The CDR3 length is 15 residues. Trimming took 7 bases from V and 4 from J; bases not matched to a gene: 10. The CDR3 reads CASIADGTGIYGYTF. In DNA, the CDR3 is TGTGCCAGCATTGCGGACGGGACAGGGATCTATGGCTACACCTTC.

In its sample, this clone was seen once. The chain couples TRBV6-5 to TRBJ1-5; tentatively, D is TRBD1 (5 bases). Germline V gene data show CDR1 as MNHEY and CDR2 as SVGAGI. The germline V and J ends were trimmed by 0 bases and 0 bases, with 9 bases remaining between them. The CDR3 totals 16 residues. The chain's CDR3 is CASSYSFRASNQPQHF. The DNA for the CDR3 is TGTGCCAGCAGTTACTCGTTCAGGGCTAGCAATCAGCCCCAGCATTTT.

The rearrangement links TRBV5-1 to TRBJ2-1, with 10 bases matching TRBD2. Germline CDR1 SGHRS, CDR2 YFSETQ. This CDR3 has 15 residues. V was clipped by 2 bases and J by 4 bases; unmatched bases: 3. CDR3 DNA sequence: TGCGCCAGCAGCTTAGCGGGAGGGGCATACAATGAGCAGTTCTTC. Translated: CASSLAGGAYNEQFF.

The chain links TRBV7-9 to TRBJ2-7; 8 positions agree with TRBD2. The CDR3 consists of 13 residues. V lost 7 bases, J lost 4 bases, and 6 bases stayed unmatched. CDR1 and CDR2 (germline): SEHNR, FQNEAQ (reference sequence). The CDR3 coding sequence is TGTGCCAGCACCCAGCGGGAGCTGTACGAGCAGTACTTC. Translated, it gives CASTQRELYEQYF.

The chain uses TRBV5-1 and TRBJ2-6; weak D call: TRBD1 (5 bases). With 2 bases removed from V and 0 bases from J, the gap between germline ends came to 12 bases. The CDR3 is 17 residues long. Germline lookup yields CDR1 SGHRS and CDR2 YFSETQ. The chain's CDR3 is CASSFGVRASGANVLTF. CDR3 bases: TGCGCCAGCAGCTTCGGCGTCAGGGCCTCTGGGGCCAACGTCCTGACTTTC.

The CDR3 loop reads CASSFGTSGSEQFF. As DNA, the CDR3 is TGTGCCAGCAGCTTCGGGACTAGCGGGAGTGAGCAGTTCTTC. This chain uses TRBV7-9 with TRBJ2-1; 14 positions match TRBD2. CDR1 SEHNR and CDR2 FQNEAQ come from the germline V gene (reference sequence). This CDR3 is built from 14 residues. V dropped 3 bases and J dropped 9; count of bases not matched to a gene: 1.

The CDR3 protein is CASSSTGSTDTQYF. The CDR3 coding sequence is TGTGCCAGCAGCTCTACCGGAAGCACAGATACGCAGTATTTT. The genes are TRBV7-9 and TRBJ2-3; the D is unclear. In germline, CDR1 is SEHNR, CDR2 FQNEAQ (reference sequence). The CDR3 consists of 14 residues. V was pared by 4 bases and J by 0 bases, with 8 bases between.

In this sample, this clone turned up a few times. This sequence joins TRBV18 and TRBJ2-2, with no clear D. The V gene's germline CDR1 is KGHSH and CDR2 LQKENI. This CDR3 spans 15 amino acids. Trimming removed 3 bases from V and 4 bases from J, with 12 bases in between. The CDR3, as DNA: TGTGCCAGCTCACCCGGTTTTTCGGGCACCGGGGAGCTGTTTTTT. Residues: CASSPGFSGTGELFF. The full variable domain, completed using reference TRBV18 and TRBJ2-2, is NAGVMQNPRHLVRRRGQEARLRCSPMKGHSHVYWYRQLPEEGLKFMVYLQKENIIDESGMPKERFSAEFPKEGPSILRIQQVVRGDSAAYFCASSPGFSGTGELFFGEGSRLTVL.

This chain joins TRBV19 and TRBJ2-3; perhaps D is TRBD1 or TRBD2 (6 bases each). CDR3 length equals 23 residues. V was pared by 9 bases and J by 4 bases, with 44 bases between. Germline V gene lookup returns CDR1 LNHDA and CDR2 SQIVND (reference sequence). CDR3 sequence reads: CARTPGGERVTHSTARVPDTQYF. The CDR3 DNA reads TGTGCCAGGACCCCTGGGGGCGAGCGGGTTACACACTCCACCGCTAGGGTCCCAGATACGCAGTATTTT.

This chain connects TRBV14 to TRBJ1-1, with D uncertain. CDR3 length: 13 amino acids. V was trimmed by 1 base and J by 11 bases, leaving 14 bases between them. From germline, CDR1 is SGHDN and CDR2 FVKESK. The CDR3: CASSQAGSSQAFF. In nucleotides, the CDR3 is TGTGCCAGCAGCCAAGCGGGATCCTCGCAGGCTTTCTTT. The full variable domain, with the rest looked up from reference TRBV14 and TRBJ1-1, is EAGVTQFPSHSVIEKGQTVTLRCDPISGHDNLYWYRRVMGKEIKFLLHFVKESKQDESGMPNNRFLAERTGGTYSTLKVQPAELEDSGVYFCASSQAGSSQAFFGQGTRLTVV.

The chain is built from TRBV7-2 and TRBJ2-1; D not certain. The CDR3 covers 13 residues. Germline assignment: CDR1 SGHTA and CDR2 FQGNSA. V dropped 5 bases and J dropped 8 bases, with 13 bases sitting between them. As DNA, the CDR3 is TGTGCCAGCAGCCAATCCCGTAACGATGAGCAGTTCTTC. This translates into CASSQSRNDEQFF.

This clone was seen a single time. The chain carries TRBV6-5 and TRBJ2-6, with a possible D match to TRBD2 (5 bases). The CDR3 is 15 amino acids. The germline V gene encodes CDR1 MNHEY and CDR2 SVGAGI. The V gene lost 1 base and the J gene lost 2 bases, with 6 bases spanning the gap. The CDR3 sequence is CASSYLRAGANVLTF. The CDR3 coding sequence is TGTGCCAGCAGTTACTTGAGGGCTGGGGCCAACGTCCTGACTTTC.

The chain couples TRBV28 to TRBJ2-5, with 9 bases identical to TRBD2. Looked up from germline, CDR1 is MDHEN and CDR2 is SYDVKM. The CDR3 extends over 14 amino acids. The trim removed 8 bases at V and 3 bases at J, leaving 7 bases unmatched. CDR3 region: CASCNSGRKETQYF. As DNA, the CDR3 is TGTGCCAGCTGTAATAGCGGGAGAAAAGAGACCCAGTACTTC.

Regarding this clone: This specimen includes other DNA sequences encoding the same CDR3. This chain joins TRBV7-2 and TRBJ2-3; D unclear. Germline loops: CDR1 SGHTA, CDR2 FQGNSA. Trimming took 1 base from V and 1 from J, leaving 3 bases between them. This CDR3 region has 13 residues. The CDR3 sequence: CASSLVRTDTQYF. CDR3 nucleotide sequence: TGTGCCAGCAGCTTAGTTCGCACAGATACGCAGTATTTT.

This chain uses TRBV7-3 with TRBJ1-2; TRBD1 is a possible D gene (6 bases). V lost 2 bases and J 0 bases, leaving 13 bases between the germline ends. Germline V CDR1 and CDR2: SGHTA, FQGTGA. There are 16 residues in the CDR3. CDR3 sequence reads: CASSLRANRANYGYTF. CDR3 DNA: TGTGCCAGCAGCTTACGGGCAAACAGGGCTAACTATGGCTACACCTTC.

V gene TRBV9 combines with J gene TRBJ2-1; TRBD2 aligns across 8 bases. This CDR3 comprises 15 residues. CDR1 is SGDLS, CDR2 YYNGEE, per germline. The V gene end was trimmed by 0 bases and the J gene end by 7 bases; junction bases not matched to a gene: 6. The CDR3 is CASSVEGSGRNEQFF. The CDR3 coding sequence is TGTGCCAGCAGCGTAGAGGGCAGCGGGAGAAATGAGCAGTTCTTC.

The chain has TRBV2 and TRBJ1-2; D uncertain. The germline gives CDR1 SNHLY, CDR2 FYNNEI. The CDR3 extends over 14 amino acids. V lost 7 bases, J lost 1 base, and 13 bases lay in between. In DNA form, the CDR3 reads TGTGCCAGCAAGGAGGACCGACATAACTATGGCTACACCTTC. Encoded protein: CASKEDRHNYGYTF.

In DNA, the CDR3 is TGTGCCAGCAGCTTGGAGCACTCCTACGAGCAGTACTTC. Protein sequence: CASSLEHSYEQYF. The chain has TRBV11-3 and TRBJ2-7; D is undetermined. This CDR3 is 13 amino acids long. Trimming took 3 bases from V and 0 from J, leaving 6 bases between them. Per germline, CDR1 SGHNT and CDR2 YENEEA.